This T cell receptor beta chain is from a study of glioma-infiltrating T cells after dendritic cell vaccination. The method was immunoSEQ multiplex PCR; TCRdb's version includes in-frame clones alone and lacks a portion of them. The repertoire has 90,000 to 110,000 clones, about 90% of them found once; the top ten carry roughly 2.5%. Specified time point: after dendritic cell vaccination, including at tumor progression/relapse. There are 13 residues in the CDR3. Germline V gene data show CDR1 as SGDLS and CDR2 as YYNGEE. The trim removed 4 bases at V and 8 bases at J, leaving 3 bases unmatched. The specimen was blood, collected after dendritic cell vaccination. This sequence was found in a human donor with glioblastoma. The chain combines TRBV9 with TRBJ1-2; TRBD1 matches 12 bases. The CDR3 region is CASSRDRGPGYTF. DNA for the CDR3: TGTGCCAGCAGCCGGGACAGGGGGCCAGGCTACACCTTC.